This T cell receptor (beta chain) comes out of a study of T cells in Graves' hyperthyroidism and ophthalmopathy. The CDR3 extends over 14 amino acids. V gave up 10 bases and J gave up 1 base; unmatched junction bases: 10. The germline V gene has CDR1 MDHEN and CDR2 SYDVKM. This clonotype has a count of ten or more. RNA transcripts served as the template for amplifying TCR beta CDR3 regions. Researchers ran a first-round RT-PCR on the TCR CDR3 using the HTBI primer set. Via MiXCR, TCRdb re-called the multiplex PCR reads, giving one row per CDR3 protein. The sample yields around 300,000 distinct CDR3 sequences, approximately 19% seen once.

The origin of this receptor is a man aged 50-59 years with Graves' ophthalmopathy. The specimen sequenced was blood. V usage is TRBV28 and J usage is TRBJ2-7, with 7 bases aligning to TRBD2. The DNA of the CDR3 is TGTGCCACTCACCACGGGGGGAAATCCTACGAGCAGTACTTC. Amino acids: CATHHGGKSYEQYF.